These 16 T cell receptor beta chains came from one sample sequenced in a study of blood T cell repertoires in COVID-19. The protocol was immunoSEQ multiplex PCR, while the TCRdb copy is restricted to in-frame clones and leaves out a portion. The data contain around 250,000 clones, over 65% of them singletons. The sequenced sample was peripheral blood. All receptors derive from a man aged 60 to 75 who had recovered from COVID-19.

The chain uses TRBV30 and TRBJ1-6; TRBD1 matches 11 bases. Germline values: CDR1 GTSNPN, CDR2 SVGIG (reference sequence). This CDR3 spans 18 amino acids. V trimming: 1 base; J trimming: 9 bases; junction bases outside the gene matches: 14. This chain's CDR3 is CAWSAGTGGSSPTSPLHF. CDR3 nucleotide sequence: TGTGCCTGGAGTGCCGGGACAGGGGGATCGTCCCCCACTTCACCCCTCCACTTT.

This clone was observed a few times. The V gene is TRBV7-2, the J gene TRBJ2-5, with TRBD1 identical over 8 bases. CDR1 and CDR2 from the germline V gene are SGHTA and FQGNSA. The V and J ends lost 6 bases and 2 bases, in that order; junction bases with no gene match: 8. The length of the CDR3 is 15 residues. CDR3 in amino acids: CASRIRGTGQETQYF. The CDR3 DNA reads TGTGCCAGCAGAATCAGAGGGACAGGACAAGAGACCCAGTACTTC.

This clone was counted only a few times. This rearrangement joins TRBV3-1 (or the pseudogene TRBV3-2) to TRBJ2-1, with 9 positions matching TRBD2. The ends lost 1 base at V and 6 bases at J; junction bases unmatched: 7. The CDR3 extends over 16 amino acids. Germline CDR1 LGHDT, CDR2 YNNKEL (reference sequence). The CDR3 reads CASSQVSSGASNEQFF. DNA for the CDR3: TGTGCCAGCAGCCAAGTGTCTAGCGGGGCTAGCAATGAGCAGTTCTTC.

The V and J genes are TRBV24-1 and TRBJ2-6; no firm D call. CDR3 length equals 13 residues. Germline V lookup: CDR1 KGHDR, CDR2 SFDVKD. V was cut by 7 bases and J by 1 base, with 4 bases left in between. CDR3 amino acids: CATSPSGANVLTF. CDR3 coding DNA: TGTGCCACCAGCCCATCTGGGGCCAACGTCCTGACTTTC.

This clone was counted a single time. Germline is not matched at one junction end, which may reflect a read error. The chain has TRBV7-7 and TRBJ2-1; D may be TRBD1 (5 bases). Looked up from germline, CDR1 is SSHAT and CDR2 is FNYEAQ (reference sequence). The length of the CDR3 is 16 residues. The DNA for the CDR3 is TGTGCTAGCAGCTTAGTAGGGGTGAGCTCCTACAATGAGCAGTTCTTC. Translated, it gives CASSLVGVSSYNEQFF.

The CDR3 region has the DNA TGTGCCAGCAGTATTATAGCGGGGGGGCCCGGGGATACGCAGTATTTT. Translation: CASSIIAGGPGDTQYF. The chain is built from TRBV27 and TRBJ2-3; 11 bases match TRBD2. Trimming cost V 5 bases and J 6 bases; bases outside gene matches: 10. Germline V gene sequence: CDR1 MNHEY, CDR2 SMNVEV (reference sequence). The CDR3 spans 16 residues.

This clone was seen many times. The chain links TRBV9 to TRBJ1-6, with unresolved D. V dropped 0 bases and J dropped 7 bases, with 5 bases sitting between them. Germline V gene lookup returns CDR1 SGDLS and CDR2 YYNGEE. The CDR3 is 13 amino acids. The chain's CDR3 is CASSVAGNSPLHF. The CDR3, as DNA: TGTGCCAGCAGCGTAGCCGGGAATTCACCCCTCCACTTT.

On this clone itself: The same CDR3 is also encoded by other DNA sequences in this sample. This chain links TRBV19 with TRBJ1-5, with 9 nucleotides matching TRBD1. CDR1 and CDR2 (germline): LNHDA, SQIVND (reference sequence). The CDR3 spans 14 residues. Trimming cost V 3 bases and J 4 bases; bases outside gene matches: 1. DNA for the CDR3: TGTGCCAGTAGTATGGGACAGGGAAATCAGCCCCAGCATTTT. Translating it yields CASSMGQGNQPQHF.

This clone was seen a single time. The chain links TRBV29-1 to TRBJ2-5; TRBD1 matches 7 bases. CDR3 length equals 15 residues. Germline assignment: CDR1 SQVTM and CDR2 ANQGSEA. DNA of the CDR3: TGCAGAAGTGTGAAAGACAGGGAGACCCAAGAGACCCAGTACTTC. Translating it yields CRSVKDRETQETQYF. Drawing the rest from reference TRBV29-1 and TRBJ2-5, the complete variable domain is SAVISQKPSRDICQRGTSLTIQCQVDSQVTMMFWYRQQPGQSLTLIATANQGSEATYESGFVIDKFPISRPNLTFSTLTVSNMSPEDSSIYLCRSVKDRETQETQYFGPGTRLLVL.

The chain combines TRBV3-1 (or the pseudogene TRBV3-2) with TRBJ2-4; 11 nucleotides align to TRBD2. Trimming took 6 bases from V and 6 from J; bases not matched to a gene: 4. This CDR3 region has 14 residues. Germline CDR1 LGHDT, CDR2 YNNKEL (reference sequence). The CDR3 loop reads CASSVTSGTNIQYF. Here the CDR3 DNA reads TGTGCCAGCAGTGTGACTAGCGGGACAAACATTCAGTACTTC.

This rearrangement joins TRBV30 to TRBJ2-5; TRBD2 might be the D (5 bases). The V gene lost 2 bases and the J gene lost 7 bases, with 17 bases spanning the gap. The CDR3 loop spans 14 amino acids. Germline V gene lookup returns CDR1 GTSNPN and CDR2 SVGIG (reference sequence). This chain's CDR3 is CAWSSGISRGTQYF. Written as DNA, the CDR3 is TGTGCCTGGAGTTCGGGGATCTCCCGGGGGACCCAGTACTTC.

V is TRBV19 and J is TRBJ1-2, with TRBD1 matching 9 bases. Germline V gene data show CDR1 as LNHDA and CDR2 as SQIVND (reference sequence). V lost 3 bases and J lost 0; bases outside the gene matches: 5. CDR3 length: 16 residues. The CDR3 nucleotides are TGTGCCAGTAGTATTGGGGGACAGGGATCTAACTATGGCTACACCTTC. Its translation is CASSIGGQGSNYGYTF.

This chain connects TRBV19 to TRBJ1-2; 8 nucleotides align to TRBD1. Trimming took 10 bases from V and 3 from J; bases not matched to a gene: 10. The CDR3 is 14 amino acids. Germline V gene data show CDR1 as LNHDA and CDR2 as SQIVND (reference sequence). The CDR3 sequence: CATQDRDTDYGYTF. The DNA for the CDR3 is TGTGCCACCCAGGACAGGGATACGGACTATGGCTACACCTTC.

This clone was seen only once. The CDR3: CASSRDGGTPSGNTIYF. In nucleotides, the CDR3 is TGCGCCAGCAGCCGGGACGGAGGGACCCCCTCTGGAAACACCATATATTTT. The chain joins TRBV5-1 to TRBJ1-3, with D perhaps TRBD1 (5 bases). Germline V gene data show CDR1 as SGHRS and CDR2 as YFSETQ. This CDR3 contains 17 residues. Trimming removed 4 bases at V and 0 bases at J, with 17 bases between.

The gene calls are TRBV7-3 and TRBJ2-3; TRBD1 is a possible D gene (6 bases). The CDR3 contains 13 residues. Germline V gene lookup returns CDR1 SGHTA and CDR2 FQGTGA. Trimming took 5 bases from V and 2 from J, leaving 8 bases between them. CDR3 DNA sequence: TGTGCCAGCAGCCGACAGGCCACAGATACGCAGTATTTT. Its translation is CASSRQATDTQYF.

The chain combines TRBV7-9 with TRBJ1-1; D perhaps matches TRBD1 (5 bases). Germline loops: CDR1 SEHNR, CDR2 FQNEAQ (reference sequence). The CDR3 has 14 amino acids. V was trimmed by 5 bases and J by 2 bases, leaving 12 bases between them. The CDR3 reads CASSPWDYNTEAFF. The CDR3 DNA follows: TGTGCCAGCAGCCCGTGGGACTACAACACTGAAGCTTTCTTT. Together with reference TRBV7-9 and TRBJ1-1, the CDR3 gives the full variable domain: DTGVSQNPRHKITKRGQNVTFRCDPISEHNRLYWYRQTLGQGPEFLTYFQNEAQLEKSRLLSDRFSAERPKGSFSTLEIQRTEQGDSAMYLCASSPWDYNTEAFFGQGTRLTVV.